The rows below give T cell receptor beta chains drawn from one sample of a study of blood T cell repertoires in COVID-19. Profiling relied on immunoSEQ multiplex PCR, and the TCRdb table lists in-frame clones only, not all of them. The table records approximately 59,000 clones, more than 80% of them present only once. The sequenced material came from peripheral blood. The source is a human donor in a cohort sampled during active COVID-19. The CDR3 runs from the conserved cysteine through the conserved F or W. A D gene is named only where the DNA matches it firmly. Only some rows state a clone size, as once, few, many or a class for expanded clones.

D	size	V	J	DNA	CDR3
-	-	TRBV11-2	TRBJ1-2	TGTGCCAGCACCAACCGGGGACATCCATATGGCTACACCTTC	CASTNRGHPYGYTF
-	-	TRBV7-2	TRBJ1-2	TGTGCCAGCAGCTTAGACTCGGGAGGCGCGGGGTCCGGCTACACCTTC	CASSLDSGGAGSGYTF
-	-	TRBV27	TRBJ2-2	TGTGCCAGCAGTTCCCGGAGGTATAGGGTCCCCGGCACCGGGGAGCTGTTTTTT	CASSSRRYRVPGTGELFF
TRBD2	-	TRBV6-5	TRBJ2-1	TGTGCCAGCAGTTCCCGTCTAGCGGGAGTCTACAATGAGCAGTTCTTC	CASSSRLAGVYNEQFF
-	-	TRBV11-2	TRBJ1-4	TGTGCCAGCAGCTTAGACGGGGCAGGGGTTGGAAATAATGAAAAACTGTTTTTT	CASSLDGAGVGNNEKLFF
-	once	TRBV7-6	TRBJ2-7	TGTGCCAGCAGCTTAGAAGCATCCACAGTATACGAGCAGTACTTC	CASSLEASTVYEQYF
-	-	TRBV4-2	TRBJ1-2	TGTGCCAGCAGCCAAGAACGGTCCAACTATGGCTACACCTTC	CASSQERSNYGYTF
TRBD1	-	TRBV9	TRBJ2-7	TGTGCCAGCAGCGTAGGGGGGACAGCCTCCTACGAGCAGTACTTC	CASSVGGTASYEQYF
TRBD1	-	TRBV19	TRBJ2-7	TGTGCCAGTAGACCGGACAGGTTGTCGGGCGAGCAGTACTTC	CASRPDRLSGEQYF
-	-	TRBV4-3	TRBJ2-7	TGCGCCAGCAGCCAAGATCCGGGACTTGATTACGAGCAGTACTTC	CASSQDPGLDYEQYF
-	-	TRBV19	TRBJ2-5	TGTGCCAGTAGTAGCGGGTTTTTAAGCGAGACCCAGTACTTC	CASSSGFLSETQYF
TRBD1	-	TRBV18	TRBJ1-4	TGTGCCAGCTCACCGGACAGGGTTGGGAATGAAAAACTGTTTTTT	CASSPDRVGNEKLFF
-	once	TRBV27	TRBJ1-4	TGTGCCAGCAGTCGCGGGACGCCCAATGAAAAACTGTTTTTT	CASSRGTPNEKLFF
TRBD2	-	TRBV4-3	TRBJ2-5	TGCGCCAGCAGCCAAGAAACTAGCGGGGGGGCCCGGGAGACCCAGTACTTC	CASSQETSGGARETQYF
TRBD1	-	TRBV19	TRBJ1-2	TGTGCCAGTCGCAAGGGGGCAGGGGATAACTATGGCTACACCTTC	CASRKGAGDNYGYTF
-	-	TRBV10-3	TRBJ1-4	TGTGCCATCAGTCTATCTCAGGGTTTCAATGAAAAACTGTTTTTT	CAISLSQGFNEKLFF
-	-	TRBV27	TRBJ1-2	TGTGCCAGCAGTCCTCGGACAGTGAGTGGAGGCTACACCTTC	CASSPRTVSGGYTF
-	-	TRBV6-5	TRBJ1-4	TGTGCCAGCAGACGCGGGGGTGCAACTAATGAAAAACTGTTTTTT	CASRRGGATNEKLFF
TRBD2	once	TRBV11-2	TRBJ2-2	TGTGCCAGCAGCTTCCGGCGGGAGGCGGCCGGGGAGCTGTTTTTT	CASSFRREAAGELFF
-	-	TRBV9	TRBJ2-3	TGTGCCAGCAGCGTACTCGGGGGTCAGACAGATACGCAGTATTTT	CASSVLGGQTDTQYF
TRBD1	once	TRBV5-3	TRBJ1-2	TGTGCCAGAAGCCCTACAGGGGATGGCTACACCTTC	CARSPTGDGYTF
TRBD1	-	TRBV6-2/TRBV6-3	TRBJ2-7	TGTGCCAGCAGCTCCGCGGACAGGAAAAATAAGCAGTACTTC	CASSSADRKNKQYF
-	-	TRBV6-6	TRBJ1-1	TGTGCCAGCAGTCTACTGGACAGTTTGAACACTGAAGCTTTCTTT	CASSLLDSLNTEAFF
TRBD2	-	TRBV19	TRBJ2-7	TGTGCCAGTAGTATAGCTAGCGGATCCTACGAGCAGTACTTC	CASSIASGSYEQYF
-	-	TRBV5-1	TRBJ2-7	TGCGCCAGCAGCAAGAGCTCCTACGAGCAGTACTTC	CASSKSSYEQYF
TRBD1	once	TRBV5-1	TRBJ2-2	TGCGCCAGCAGCTGGACAGGGGATTTAGCCGGGGAGCTGTTTTTT	CASSWTGDLAGELFF